The 32 T cell receptor beta chains presented below share a single source sample, sequenced in a study of brain T cells in children with intractable seizures. This table comes from immunoSEQ multiplex PCR, and its TCRdb copy is limited to in-frame clones, with some not included. There are around 80,000 clones in the sample; around 91% occur only once, and roughly 24% lies in the top ten. The sequencing used peripheral blood, collected at surgery. These receptors all stem from a girl aged 2 to 10 with Rasmussen encephalitis and intractable seizures.

This sequence joins TRBV3-1 (or the pseudogene TRBV3-2) and TRBJ2-3; D is possibly TRBD2 (5 bases). This CDR3 region has 17 residues. Germline V gives CDR1 LGHDT, CDR2 YNNKEL (reference sequence). Deletions cut 0 bases from V and 0 bases from J, with 13 bases between. CDR3 in amino acids: CASSQDLPGFSTDTQYF. The CDR3 nucleotides are TGTGCCAGCAGCCAAGATCTTCCGGGGTTTAGCACAGATACGCAGTATTTT.

The V call is TRBV2, the J call TRBJ2-1, with TRBD2 identical over 10 bases. The V gene's germline CDR1 is SNHLY and CDR2 FYNNEI. The CDR3 runs to 16 residues. Trimming cost V 5 bases and J 4 bases; bases outside gene matches: 8. The CDR3 region is CASSPTAGGFYNEQFF. The CDR3 nucleotides read TGTGCCAGCAGTCCCACAGCGGGGGGGTTTTACAATGAGCAGTTCTTC.

By proportion, this clone is medium-sized (0.01 to 0.1%). This chain uses TRBV18 with TRBJ2-7; D tentatively reads TRBD1 or TRBD2 (6 bases each). Trimming pared 0 bases from V and 6 bases from J, leaving 9 bases between. The CDR3 extends over 13 amino acids. Germline V lookup: CDR1 KGHSH, CDR2 LQKENI. CDR3 residues: CASSPPGGLEQYF. CDR3 in DNA: TGTGCCAGCTCACCACCGGGGGGCCTCGAGCAGTACTTC.

In the case of this clone: This CDR3 is also generated by other DNA sequences in the sample. The chain carries TRBV18 and TRBJ1-4; D may be TRBD1 (5 bases). This CDR3 region has 14 residues. CDR1 is KGHSH and CDR2 is LQKENI in the germline V gene. Trimming stripped 3 bases from V and 4 bases from J, with 9 bases between. CDR3 DNA: TGTGCCAGCTCACCCGGTCAGGGTAATGAAAAACTGTTTTTT. Encoded protein: CASSPGQGNEKLFF.

V usage is TRBV6-5 and J usage is TRBJ1-6; tentatively, D is TRBD1 (5 bases). Looked up from germline, CDR1 is MNHEY and CDR2 is SVGAGI. The CDR3 spans 13 residues. V lost 8 bases and J lost 12, with 17 bases in between. CDR3 nucleotide sequence: TGTGCCAGCCAGACAGTAGTCGGTGGACCCCTCCACTTT. Amino acid sequence: CASQTVVGGPLHF.

This clone was seen only once. The CDR3 coding sequence is TGTGCCAGCTCACCAGGATTGGTGGAGACCCAGTACTTC. Translated: CASSPGLVETQYF. V and J are TRBV18 and TRBJ2-5; D uncertain. V was shortened by 2 bases and J by 5 bases, with 9 bases between the two germline ends. The V gene's germline CDR1 is KGHSH and CDR2 LQKENI. This CDR3 comprises 13 residues.

The rearrangement joins TRBV18 to TRBJ1-2, with TRBD1 as a possible D gene (5 bases). Germline V gene data show CDR1 as KGHSH and CDR2 as LQKENI. There are 13 residues in the CDR3. Trimming stripped 6 bases from V and 8 bases from J, with 16 bases between. DNA for the CDR3: TGTGCCAGCTCGAGAGACAGAAGAAAGGGCTACACCTTC. It yields the protein CASSRDRRKGYTF.

The rearrangement joins TRBV29-1 to TRBJ2-2; D gene uncertain. The V end lost 4 bases, the J end lost 3 bases, and 15 bases lay between the germline ends. Germline values: CDR1 SQVTM, CDR2 ANQGSEA. The CDR3 covers 15 residues. In DNA, the CDR3 is TGCAGCGTTGCAGATAAAGGAGTGTACACCGGGGAGCTGTTTTTT. Encoded protein: CSVADKGVYTGELFF.

Regarding this clone: The final CDR3 position lacks the conserved phenylalanine or tryptophan, pointing to a likely read error. CDR3 region: CSVPLEGYYEQYH. CDR3 in DNA: TGCAGCGTGCCCTTGGAAGGCTACTACGAGCAGTACCAC. The V gene is TRBV29-1, the J gene TRBJ2-7; D gene ambiguous. V was cut by 6 bases and J by 3 bases, with 15 bases left in between. Germline CDR1 is SQVTM and CDR2 is ANQGSEA. The CDR3 is made up of 13 amino acids.

The V and J genes are TRBV7-6 and TRBJ2-3, with 11 bases matching TRBD2. V lost 5 bases and J lost 2; bases outside the gene matches: 9. Looked up from germline, CDR1 is SGHVS and CDR2 is FNYEAQ. The CDR3 is 17 residues long. The CDR3 nucleotides are TGTGCCAGCAGCCCCCGTATTAGCGGGAGGGCCACAGATACGCAGTATTTT. It yields the protein CASSPRISGRATDTQYF. The variable domain in full, with the rest retrieved from reference TRBV7-6 and TRBJ2-3, is GAGVSQSPRYKVTKRGQDVALRCDPISGHVSLYWYRQALGQGPEFLTYFNYEAQQDKSGLPNDRFSAERPEGSISTLTIQRTEQRDSAMYRCASSPRISGRATDTQYFGPGTRLTVL.

This clone was recorded once. The chain employs TRBV30 and TRBJ2-1, with 11 nucleotides matching TRBD2. Germline CDR1 reads GTSNPN; CDR2 reads SVGIG (reference sequence). After removal of 1 base from V and 4 bases from J, the junction contained 6 bases not matched to a gene. The CDR3 is 16 residues long. The CDR3 DNA reads as TGTGCCTGGAGTGCCTTAGCGGGAGGGACTTACAATGAGCAGTTCTTC. Translating gives CAWSALAGGTYNEQFF.

The gene calls are TRBV18 and TRBJ2-1; D perhaps matches TRBD1 (5 bases). The CDR3 spans 15 residues. Trimming left V 3 bases short and J 0 bases short, with 9 bases between. Germline V gene data show CDR1 as KGHSH and CDR2 as LQKENI. The CDR3 spells CASSPGRSSYNEQFF. The DNA for the CDR3 is TGTGCCAGCTCACCGGGGCGGAGCTCCTACAATGAGCAGTTCTTC. The whole variable domain, filled in from reference TRBV18 and TRBJ2-1, reads NAGVMQNPRHLVRRRGQEARLRCSPMKGHSHVYWYRQLPEEGLKFMVYLQKENIIDESGMPKERFSAEFPKEGPSILRIQQVVRGDSAAYFCASSPGRSSYNEQFFGPGTRLTVL.

The chain joins TRBV28 to TRBJ1-1, with 8 bases matching TRBD1. The J segment lost 0 bases and the V segment lost 1 base, leaving 16 bases of the junction unmatched. Germline CDR1 is MDHEN and CDR2 is SYDVKM. The CDR3 is 20 residues long. The CDR3 DNA is TGTGCCAGCAGTTTATTAAGTTGGCGTGACAGGGGCTTCATGAACACTGAAGCTTTCTTT. It translates to CASSLLSWRDRGFMNTEAFF.

V usage is TRBV5-5 and J usage is TRBJ2-7; D is possibly TRBD2 (5 bases). This CDR3 spans 15 amino acids. Germline loops: CDR1 SGHKS, CDR2 YYEKEE (reference sequence). Trimming cost V 4 bases and J 0 bases, with 14 bases left between them. CDR3 sequence (DNA): TGTGCCAGCAGCATGACCCGGGGTAGCTCCTACGAGCAGTACTTC. It specifies CASSMTRGSSYEQYF.

In the case of this clone: The junction shows a germline mismatch at one end, possibly a read error. V and J are TRBV7-9 and TRBJ1-1; D unresolved. Germline-derived CDR1 and CDR2 are SEHNR and FQNEAQ (reference sequence). The CDR3 runs 13 residues. The CDR3 region has the DNA TGTGCCAGCAGGAAAGACCAGAACTCTGAAGCTTTCTTT. This codes for CASRKDQNSEAFF.

CDR3 region: CASSPPGTDTQYF. Here the CDR3 DNA reads TGTGCCAGCTCACCACCGGGTACAGATACGCAGTATTTT. The chain employs TRBV18 and TRBJ2-3; D call uncertain. Germline assignment: CDR1 KGHSH and CDR2 LQKENI. The CDR3 contains 13 residues. V dropped 0 bases and J dropped 3 bases, with 4 bases sitting between them.

Only one count was recorded for this clone. This sequence joins TRBV6-6 and TRBJ2-7, with 7 bases matching TRBD1. This CDR3 has 16 amino acids. CDR1 is MNHNY and CDR2 is SVGAGI in the germline V gene (reference sequence). J lost 1 base, V lost 5 bases, and 11 bases had no gene match. The CDR3, as DNA: TGTGCCAGCAGTCGACTTTCATCGGGACAGTCCTACGAGCAGTACTTC. Amino acid sequence: CASSRLSSGQSYEQYF.

This clone was counted a single time. The gene calls are TRBV4-1 and TRBJ2-1; D may correspond to TRBD1 or TRBD2 (5 bases each). Trimming cost V 0 bases and J 7 bases, with 13 bases left between them. Germline V gene data show CDR1 as MGHRA and CDR2 as YSYEKL. The CDR3 is 15 residues long. The CDR3 is CASSQEGTPLNEQFF. The DNA for the CDR3 is TGCGCCAGCAGCCAAGAGGGGACCCCGCTGAATGAGCAGTTCTTC.

V is TRBV12-3 or TRBV12-4 and J is TRBJ1-5, with D maybe TRBD1 (5 bases). This CDR3 contains 13 residues. V lost 6 bases to trimming and J lost 6 bases, with 12 bases between them. The CDR3 sequence: CASSLGGGQPQHF. CDR3 nucleotide sequence: TGTGCCAGCAGCTTGGGGGGGGGTCAGCCCCAGCATTTT.

The chain uses TRBV5-4 and TRBJ1-1; tentatively, D is TRBD1 (6 bases). This CDR3 has 14 residues. Germline V gene lookup returns CDR1 SGHNT and CDR2 YYREEE (reference sequence). V lost 5 bases and J 0 bases, leaving 11 bases between the germline ends. CDR3 DNA sequence: TGTGCCAGCAGACCGGACAGACTGAACACTGAAGCTTTCTTT. This encodes CASRPDRLNTEAFF.

J is TRBJ2-5 and V is TRBV12-3 or TRBV12-4; unclear D gene. Between the trimmed V and J ends, which lost 7 bases and 3 bases, there was a span of 12 bases. The CDR3 length is 13 residues. The CDR3 bases are TGTGCCAGCACCATGGCACCTAAAGAGACCCAGTACTTC. Translating gives CASTMAPKETQYF.

The chain is built from TRBV25-1 and TRBJ2-1; tentatively, D is TRBD1 or TRBD2 (5 bases each). The germline V and J ends were trimmed by 1 base and 0 bases, with 10 bases remaining between them. The CDR3 runs to 16 residues. Germline CDR1 MGHDK, CDR2 SYGVNS. CDR3 sequence reads: CASSESGDVSYNEQFF. CDR3 nucleotides: TGTGCCAGCAGTGAATCTGGGGACGTCTCCTACAATGAGCAGTTCTTC.

This chain links TRBV2 with TRBJ1-2; the D is unclear. Germline CDR1 and CDR2: SNHLY and FYNNEI. V shed 6 bases and J shed 6 bases, with 8 bases lying between them. The CDR3 spans 11 residues. CDR3 coding DNA: TGTGCCAGCAGGGTTTTGGATGGCTACACCTTC. This codes for CASRVLDGYTF.

The chain is built from TRBV28 and TRBJ2-3; weak D call: TRBD2 (6 bases). Deletions cut 6 bases from V and 0 bases from J, with 13 bases between. Germline V gives CDR1 MDHEN, CDR2 SYDVKM. The CDR3 sequence is 15 residues long. The CDR3 region has the DNA TGTGCCAGCAGGCTCCCAGGGACTAGCACAGATACGCAGTATTTT. It yields the protein CASRLPGTSTDTQYF.

The rearrangement links TRBV24-1 to TRBJ2-1, with D perhaps TRBD2 (6 bases). Germline loops: CDR1 KGHDR, CDR2 SFDVKD. The CDR3 spans 10 residues. Trimming pared 9 bases from V and 7 bases from J, leaving 6 bases between. The CDR3 reads CATGGNEQFF. The CDR3 DNA follows: TGTGCCACCGGAGGGAATGAGCAGTTCTTC.

The V gene is TRBV27, the J gene TRBJ1-4, with D possibly being TRBD1 (6 bases). The CDR3 sequence is 16 residues long. V was trimmed by 6 bases and J by 6 bases, leaving 20 bases between them. Germline loops: CDR1 MNHEY, CDR2 SMNVEV (reference sequence). The chain's CDR3 is CASSPHPGTFHEKLFF. CDR3 bases: TGTGCCAGCAGCCCGCATCCCGGGACATTCCATGAAAAACTGTTTTTT.

The chain recombines TRBV19 with TRBJ2-5; unclear D gene. This CDR3 contains 14 residues. V was trimmed by 4 bases and J by 4 bases, leaving 13 bases between them. CDR1 and CDR2 from the germline V gene are LNHDA and SQIVND (reference sequence). CDR3 sequence: CASSSPFRLETQYF. The CDR3 bases are TGTGCCAGTAGTAGCCCTTTTAGGTTAGAGACCCAGTACTTC.

This clone was observed a few times. The rearrangement links TRBV30 to TRBJ1-1, with D tentatively TRBD1 (6 bases). The V end was cut by 1 base, the J end by 5 bases, with 11 bases between. The CDR3 totals 13 residues. The germline gives CDR1 GTSNPN, CDR2 SVGIG (reference sequence). The CDR3 bases are TGTGCCTGGAGTGAATTCAGGGGTACTGAAGCTTTCTTT. Amino acid sequence: CAWSEFRGTEAFF.

The chain couples TRBV7-2 to TRBJ2-4; 8 bases are a match to TRBD1. The CDR3 spans 13 residues. After removal of 5 bases from V and 3 bases from J, the junction contained 0 bases not matched to a gene. Germline CDR1 reads SGHTA; CDR2 reads FQGNSA. The CDR3 sequence: CASSTGGKNIQYF. The CDR3 region has the DNA TGTGCCAGCAGCACAGGGGGCAAAAACATTCAGTACTTC.

This clone was picked up a small number of times. This rearrangement joins TRBV2 to TRBJ1-2; D uncertain. Germline V gene data show CDR1 as SNHLY and CDR2 as FYNNEI. Trimming took 6 bases from V and 4 from J, leaving 12 bases between them. CDR3 size: 13 residues. CDR3 protein: CASSRRILYGYTF. Written as DNA, the CDR3 is TGTGCCAGCAGCCGGAGGATCCTCTATGGCTACACCTTC. Combining the CDR3 with reference TRBV2 and TRBJ1-2 gives the whole variable domain EPEVTQTPSHQVTQMGQEVILRCVPISNHLYFYWYRQILGQKVEFLVSFYNNEISEKSEIFDDQFSVERPDGSNFTLKIRSTKLEDSAMYFCASSRRILYGYTFGSGTRLTVV.

This clone appeared a single time. The genes are TRBV5-6 and TRBJ1-2, with 7 bases identical to TRBD1. The J segment lost 0 bases and the V segment lost 4 bases, leaving 12 bases of the junction unmatched. Germline V gene data show CDR1 as SGHDT and CDR2 as YYEEEE. The CDR3 is made up of 17 amino acids. This chain's CDR3 is CASSGKKGDSPNYGYTF. In nucleotides, the CDR3 is TGTGCCAGCAGCGGGAAGAAGGGGGACAGTCCTAACTATGGCTACACCTTC.

The DNA for the CDR3 is TGCAGCGTTGAGGGACGCAGCTACGAGCAGTACTTC. This sequence encodes CSVEGRSYEQYF. This chain joins TRBV29-1 and TRBJ2-7, with D tentatively TRBD1 or TRBD2 (5 bases each). This CDR3 is 12 amino acids long. Germline V gene sequence: CDR1 SQVTM, CDR2 ANQGSEA. V was pared by 3 bases and J by 3 bases, with 9 bases between.